A single sample is the source of the 30 T cell receptor beta chains below, sequenced in a study of vaccination and CD4 T cells after COVID-19. Once obtained from cultured CD4+ T cells, the DNA was sequenced using the Oncomine TCR Beta short-read assay. TCRdb reprocessed the PCR reads with MiXCR, giving one entry per CDR3 protein. The table lists 8,500 to 14,000 distinct CDR3 sequences, about 28% of them singletons. Treatment defined: approximately 10-day PBMC culture with coronavirus spike peptide pools or control peptides (ViraFEST assay). These receptors have no known antigen. The source material was cultured CD4+ T cells from blood. These receptor sequences come from a human donor with COVID-19.

This clonotype turned up a few times. The CDR3 spells CASSRLRTNTGELFF. For the CDR3, the DNA is TGTGCCAGCAGCCGACTACGGACTAACACCGGGGAGCTGTTTTTT. The J gene is TRBJ2-2, the V gene TRBV4-2; tentatively, D is TRBD2 (5 bases). The V gene's germline CDR1 is LGHNA and CDR2 YNFKEQ. The V end lost 4 bases, the J end lost 2 bases, and 11 bases lay between the germline ends. CDR3 length equals 15 residues.

V and J are TRBV5-1 and TRBJ2-5, with 10 bases identical to TRBD2. With V trimmed by 3 bases and J by 1 base, 9 bases remained unmatched. From germline, CDR1 is SGHRS and CDR2 YFSETQ. The CDR3 covers 17 residues. CDR3 residues: CASSSGSSGGRQETQYF. In nucleotides, the CDR3 is TGCGCCAGCAGCTCAGGGAGTAGCGGGGGGCGCCAAGAGACCCAGTACTTC.

This chain uses TRBV10-2 with TRBJ1-6; D not certain. The length of the CDR3 is 13 residues. Germline loops: CDR1 WSHSY, CDR2 SAAADI. V lost 3 bases, J lost 8 bases, and 8 bases lay in between. The DNA for the CDR3 is TGCGCCAGCAGTGAATCGGGATATTCACCCCTCCACTTT. Translating it yields CASSESGYSPLHF.

The chain has TRBV11-3 and TRBJ2-1; D gene uncertain. The V gene's germline CDR1 is SGHNT and CDR2 YENEEA. V was shortened by 5 bases and J by 5 bases, with 16 bases between the two germline ends. This CDR3 is built from 15 residues. CDR3: CASSPLRIADNEQFF. The CDR3 DNA reads TGTGCCAGCAGCCCCCTTCGGATTGCCGACAATGAGCAGTTCTTC.

This clonotype was found a few times. This chain connects TRBV12-3 or TRBV12-4 to TRBJ2-2, with 9 bases that match TRBD1. The CDR3 has 15 residues. V shed 5 bases, J shed 2 bases, and the junction held 3 bases outside the gene matches. Written as DNA, the CDR3 is TGTGCCAGCAGTGGGGACAGGGCCAACACCGGGGAGCTGTTTTTT. This translates into CASSGDRANTGELFF.

In its sample, this clonotype was seen a few times. The chain joins TRBV15 to TRBJ1-6; a possible D gene is TRBD1 (6 bases). CDR1 and CDR2 (germline): LNHNV, YYDKDF (reference sequence). The CDR3 is 18 residues long. V dropped 0 bases and J dropped 5 bases, with 17 bases sitting between them. CDR3 protein: CATSRDRLGQKNNSPLHF. The CDR3, as DNA: TGTGCCACCAGCAGAGATCGCCTAGGACAGAAAAATAATTCACCCCTCCACTTT.

A word on this clonotype: Sequence at one end of the junction differs from germline and may be a read error. This chain connects TRBV7-7 to TRBJ2-1, with D possibly being TRBD1 (5 bases). The CDR3 has 13 residues. Germline CDR1 is SSHAT and CDR2 is FNYEAQ (reference sequence). The CDR3 loop reads CASSLDRNNEQFF. In DNA form, the CDR3 reads TGTGCTAGCAGCTTAGACAGAAACAATGAGCAGTTCTTC. Combining the CDR3 with reference TRBV7-7 and TRBJ2-1 gives the whole variable domain GAGVSQSPRYKVTKRGQDVTLRCDPISSHATLYWYQQALGQGPEFLTYFNYEAQPDKSGLPSDRFSAERPEGSISTLTIQRTEQRDSAMYRCASSLDRNNEQFFGPGTRLTVL.

This clonotype has a handful of counts. J is TRBJ2-3 and V is TRBV7-6, with TRBD1 matching 10 bases. Germline-derived CDR1 and CDR2 are SGHVS and FNYEAQ. This CDR3 has 19 amino acids. V dropped 7 bases and J dropped 6; count of bases not matched to a gene: 22. CDR3 protein: CASIRDIPGQGSFGDTQYF. CDR3 DNA sequence: TGTGCCAGCATCCGGGACATACCGGGACAGGGGTCCTTCGGGGATACGCAGTATTTT.

In this sample, this clonotype turned up once. This chain uses TRBV5-1 with TRBJ2-3; D is undetermined. CDR1 and CDR2 (germline): SGHRS, YFSETQ. The germline V and J ends were trimmed by 0 bases and 5 bases, with 13 bases remaining between them. The CDR3 totals 15 residues. The CDR3 DNA is TGCGCCAGCAGCTTGGCCGGAACAGTTGGAGATACGCAGTATTTT. Its translation: CASSLAGTVGDTQYF.

The chain employs TRBV6-1 and TRBJ1-6, with 8 bases identical to TRBD1. Germline assignment: CDR1 MNHNS and CDR2 SASEGT. Unmatched junction bases numbered 6, after V lost 7 bases and J lost 7 bases. CDR3 size: 14 residues. CDR3 region: CASKTGVMNSPLHF. The DNA of the CDR3 is TGTGCCAGCAAGACAGGGGTAATGAATTCACCCCTCCACTTT.

The CDR3 loop is CASSIRGQASTF. The CDR3 DNA sequence: TGTGCCAGTAGTATAAGGGGACAGGCCTCCACCTTC. The chain is built from TRBV19 and TRBJ1-2, with 8 positions matching TRBD1. Trimming cost V 2 bases and J 13 bases; bases outside gene matches: 6. The V gene's germline CDR1 is LNHDA and CDR2 SQIVND (reference sequence). The CDR3 has 12 residues.

The chain joins TRBV15 to TRBJ2-7; 8 bases agree with TRBD1. Germline V CDR1 and CDR2: LNHNV, YYDKDF (reference sequence). Trimming removed 2 bases from V and 5 bases from J; junction bases left unmatched: 11. The CDR3 spans 16 residues. The CDR3 reads CATSRPTVQGVHEQYF. The CDR3, as DNA: TGTGCCACCAGCAGACCTACGGTACAGGGGGTCCACGAGCAGTACTTC.

This clonotype was recorded a few times. The CDR3 bases are TGCGCCAGCAGCATAGACGGGACGGCCGAAGAGACCCAGTACTTC. This codes for CASSIDGTAEETQYF. The chain has TRBV5-1 and TRBJ2-5; D might be TRBD1 or TRBD2, each matching 5 bases. The CDR3 totals 15 residues. The V end was cut by 4 bases, the J end by 3 bases, with 16 bases between. The germline V gene has CDR1 SGHRS and CDR2 YFSETQ.

V usage is TRBV4-2 and J usage is TRBJ2-3, with 9 bases identical to TRBD2. Germline-derived CDR1 and CDR2 are LGHNA and YNFKEQ. With 4 bases clipped from V and 4 bases from J, the junction kept 12 bases outside the gene matches. This CDR3 comprises 17 residues. CDR3 in amino acids: CASSPVLAGGLSDTQYF. CDR3 DNA: TGTGCCAGCAGCCCCGTACTGGCGGGGGGGTTGTCAGATACGCAGTATTTT.

This clonotype has only a few counts. The chain employs TRBV7-2 and TRBJ1-2; D unresolved. The CDR3 is 11 amino acids. The germline V gene encodes CDR1 SGHTA and CDR2 FQGNSA. V was clipped by 2 bases and J by 7 bases, with 5 bases between them. CDR3 region: CASSLSFGYTF. Written as DNA, the CDR3 is TGTGCCAGCAGCTTAAGTTTTGGCTACACCTTC.

The sample holds a few counts of this clonotype. The chain uses TRBV27 and TRBJ2-7; 8 bases match TRBD1. Germline V CDR1 and CDR2: MNHEY, SMNVEV (reference sequence). This CDR3 region has 14 residues. V lost 6 bases, J lost 5 bases, and 9 bases stayed unmatched. The CDR3 region is CASSLGQGHNEQYF. The CDR3 bases are TGTGCCAGCAGCCTCGGACAGGGACATAACGAGCAGTACTTC.

This clonotype was picked up a small number of times. The chain couples TRBV6-1 to TRBJ2-3; D may match TRBD1 or TRBD2 (5 bases each). Germline V gene data show CDR1 as MNHNS and CDR2 as SASEGT. V was pared by 8 bases and J by 1 base, with 13 bases between. The CDR3 is 14 amino acids. Here the CDR3 reads CASGASLGTDTQYF. The CDR3, as DNA: TGTGCCAGCGGGGCTAGCTTAGGCACAGATACGCAGTATTTT.

This clonotype was detected a few times. One junction end disagrees with the germline gene, perhaps due to a read error. V is TRBV7-7 and J is TRBJ2-5; tentatively, D is TRBD1 or TRBD2 (5 bases each). Germline CDR1 is SSHAT and CDR2 is FNYEAQ (reference sequence). The CDR3 contains 14 residues. Here the CDR3 DNA reads TGTGCTAGCAGCTCCGGGGCTCGGGGAGAGACCCAGTACTTC. It codes for CASSSGARGETQYF.

The V call is TRBV20-1, the J call TRBJ2-7; 8 positions agree with TRBD1. This CDR3 is 14 amino acids long. Germline V gene data show CDR1 as DFQATT and CDR2 as SNEGSKA (reference sequence). V gave up 4 bases and J gave up 1 base; unmatched junction bases: 6. The CDR3 region has the DNA TGCAGTGCTACGGACAGGGTGTTTTCCTACGAGCAGTACTTC. It is translated as CSATDRVFSYEQYF.

Sample share makes this clonotype medium-sized. The chain uses TRBV6-1 and TRBJ1-5; 12 bases align to TRBD1. CDR1 is MNHNS and CDR2 is SASEGT in the germline V gene. The CDR3 has 18 residues. The junction had 11 bases not matched to a gene; V was cut back by 6 bases and J by 2 bases. As DNA, the CDR3 is TGTGCCAGCAGAACCGGGACAGGGGGCGTCGGTGGCAATCAGCCCCAGCATTTT. Its translation is CASRTGTGGVGGNQPQHF.

This clonotype was detected only a few times. The chain recombines TRBV6-1 with TRBJ1-1; TRBD1 might be the D (5 bases). The CDR3 is 17 amino acids. CDR1 is MNHNS and CDR2 is SASEGT in the germline V gene. V shed 6 bases and J shed 5 bases, with 25 bases lying between them. CDR3 protein: CASSGGSALNMGTEAFF. The CDR3, as DNA: TGTGCCAGCAGCGGGGGGAGCGCCCTGAATATGGGAACTGAAGCTTTCTTT.

By share of the sample, this clonotype is medium-sized. This rearrangement joins TRBV7-2 to TRBJ1-2; perhaps TRBD1 as D (5 bases). V lost 4 bases and J 8 bases, leaving 14 bases between the germline ends. The V gene's germline CDR1 is SGHTA and CDR2 FQGNSA. This CDR3 has 13 amino acids. CDR3 sequence reads: CASSYDGRGGYTF. CDR3 nucleotide sequence: TGTGCCAGCAGCTACGACGGCCGGGGCGGCTACACCTTC.

This chain uses TRBV28 with TRBJ1-2, with D possibly being TRBD1 (6 bases). Deletions cut 6 bases from V and 3 bases from J, with 14 bases between. The CDR3 extends over 14 amino acids. The germline V gene encodes CDR1 MDHEN and CDR2 SYDVKM. CDR3 DNA: TGTGCCAGCAGCCCCACAGGGTTGTACTATGGCTACACCTTC. It specifies CASSPTGLYYGYTF.

This clonotype was observed a handful of times. The chain recombines TRBV20-1 with TRBJ1-5; TRBD1 agrees at 7 bases. CDR3 length equals 14 residues. CDR1 is DFQATT, CDR2 SNEGSKA, per germline (reference sequence). V lost 2 bases and J lost 3; bases outside the gene matches: 4. CDR3 region: CSARPGGDNQPQHF. CDR3 bases: TGCAGTGCTAGACCAGGGGGTGACAATCAGCCCCAGCATTTT.

The CDR3 sequence: CASSIQGSNQPQHF. The CDR3 DNA sequence: TGTGCCAGTAGTATACAGGGAAGCAATCAGCCCCAGCATTTT. The chain combines TRBV19 with TRBJ1-5; TRBD1 is a possible D gene (5 bases). CDR1 is LNHDA and CDR2 is SQIVND in the germline V gene (reference sequence). Trimming took off 2 bases at V and 1 base at J, with 6 bases between the two ends. The CDR3 is 14 amino acids.

V gene TRBV2 combines with J gene TRBJ2-5, with no clear D. The CDR3 covers 12 residues. The V gene's germline CDR1 is SNHLY and CDR2 FYNNEI. CDR3 in DNA: TGTGCTTACCAGCGCTTTTCTGAGACCCAGTACTTC. Its protein product is CAYQRFSETQYF.

The CDR3 loop is CASSEAGGNTIYF. DNA for the CDR3: TGTGCCAGCAGTGAAGCGGGGGGCAACACCATATATTTT. The chain links TRBV2 to TRBJ1-3; TRBD1 might be the D (6 bases). V was pared by 0 bases and J by 7 bases, with 7 bases between. The CDR3 length is 13 residues. CDR1 is SNHLY and CDR2 is FYNNEI in the germline V gene. The whole variable domain, filled in from reference TRBV2 and TRBJ1-3, reads EPEVTQTPSHQVTQMGQEVILRCVPISNHLYFYWYRQILGQKVEFLVSFYNNEISEKSEIFDDQFSVERPDGSNFTLKIRSTKLEDSAMYFCASSEAGGNTIYFGEGSWLTVV.

The chain uses TRBV6-1 and TRBJ1-1, with D perhaps TRBD1 (5 bases). V gave up 3 bases and J gave up 6 bases, with 8 bases separating them. Germline CDR1 reads MNHNS; CDR2 reads SASEGT. This CDR3 contains 12 residues. Here the CDR3 reads CASSEGTSEAFF. Here the CDR3 DNA reads TGTGCCAGCAGTGAGGGGACCTCTGAAGCTTTCTTT.

The chain joins TRBV7-2 to TRBJ2-1; D may be TRBD1 (6 bases). The V and J ends lost 3 bases and 1 base respectively, with 16 bases between them. The CDR3 loop spans 17 amino acids. CDR1 and CDR2 (germline): SGHTA, FQGNSA. DNA for the CDR3: TGTGCCAGCAGCTTTTATTCTAGGGACACTTCCTACAATGAGCAGTTCTTC. Translated, it gives CASSFYSRDTSYNEQFF. The full variable domain, with the rest looked up from reference TRBV7-2 and TRBJ2-1, is GAGVSQSPSNKVTEKGKDVELRCDPISGHTALYWYRQSLGQGLEFLIYFQGNSAPDKSGLPSDRFSAERTGGSVSTLTIQRTQQEDSAVYLCASSFYSRDTSYNEQFFGPGTRLTVL.

This clonotype has only a few counts. V gene TRBV20-1 combines with J gene TRBJ1-5; D call uncertain. V lost 3 bases and J lost 7, with 10 bases in between. Germline V lookup: CDR1 DFQATT, CDR2 SNEGSKA (reference sequence). The CDR3 contains 12 residues. CDR3: CSARTGSQPQHF. CDR3 sequence (DNA): TGCAGTGCTAGGACCGGGTCCCAGCCCCAGCATTTT.